This T cell receptor beta chain derives from a study of T cell responses to AZD1222 COVID-19 vaccine. The CDR3 is made up of 16 amino acids. CDR1 and CDR2 from the germline V gene are MGHRA and YSYEKL. Trimming took off 4 bases at V and 7 bases at J, with 20 bases between the two ends. Clones were read by immunoSEQ multiplex PCR, and TCRdb kept only the in-frame ones, dropping some. Seen here are around 77,000 clones, about nine tenths observed once, and the top ten hold roughly 2.4%. About this clone itself: Its antigen is as yet unknown.

Study results and caveats: In the spike-specific TCR repertoire, nearly half reportedly target unmutated variant regions. Just 5 or 6 AZD1222 recipients tested seropositive at baseline. Clonal diversity was possibly underestimated; the donors were predominantly white British and more often female.

The receptor was isolated from an adult in good health. This chain connects TRBV4-1 to TRBJ2-1, with D perhaps matching TRBD1 or TRBD2 (7 bases each). Sequenced material: peripheral blood, taken on day 0 of AZD1222 vaccination. For the CDR3, the DNA is TGCGCCAGCAGCCTGGTCAGGGGGGGCGGATTAAATGAGCAGTTCTTC. Its translation: CASSLVRGGGLNEQFF.